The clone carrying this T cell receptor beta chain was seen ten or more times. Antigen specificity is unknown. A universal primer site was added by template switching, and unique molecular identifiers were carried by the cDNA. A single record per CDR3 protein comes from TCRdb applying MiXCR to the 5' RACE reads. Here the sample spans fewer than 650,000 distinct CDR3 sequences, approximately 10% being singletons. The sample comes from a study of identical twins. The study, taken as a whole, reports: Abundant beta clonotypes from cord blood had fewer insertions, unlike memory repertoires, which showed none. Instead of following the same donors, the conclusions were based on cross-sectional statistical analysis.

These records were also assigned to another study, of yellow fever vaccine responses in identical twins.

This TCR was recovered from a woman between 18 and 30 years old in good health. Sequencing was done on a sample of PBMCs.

The CDR3 DNA is TGTGCCAGCAGCCGAACTCAGGGAGAGGTTGAAGCTTTCTTT. It encodes CASSRTQGEVEAFF. This chain connects TRBV3-1 to TRBJ1-1; D perhaps matches TRBD1 (5 bases). This CDR3 comprises 14 residues. The V and J ends lost 4 bases and 7 bases respectively, with 16 bases between them. Germline CDR1 and CDR2: LGHDT and YNNKEL (reference sequence).